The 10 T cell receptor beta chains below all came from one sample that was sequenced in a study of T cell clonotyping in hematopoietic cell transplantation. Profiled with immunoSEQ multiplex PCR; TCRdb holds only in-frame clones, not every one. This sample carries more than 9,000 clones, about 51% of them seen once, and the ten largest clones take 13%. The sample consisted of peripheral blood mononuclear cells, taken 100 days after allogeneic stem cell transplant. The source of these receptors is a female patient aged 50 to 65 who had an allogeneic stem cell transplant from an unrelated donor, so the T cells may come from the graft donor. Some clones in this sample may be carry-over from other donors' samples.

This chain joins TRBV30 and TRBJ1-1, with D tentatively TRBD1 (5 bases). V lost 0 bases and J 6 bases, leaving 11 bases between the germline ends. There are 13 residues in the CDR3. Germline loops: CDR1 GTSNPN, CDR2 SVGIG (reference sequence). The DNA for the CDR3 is TGTGCCTGGAGTGTCGGGAGGGGCTCTGAAGCTTTCTTT. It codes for CAWSVGRGSEAFF.

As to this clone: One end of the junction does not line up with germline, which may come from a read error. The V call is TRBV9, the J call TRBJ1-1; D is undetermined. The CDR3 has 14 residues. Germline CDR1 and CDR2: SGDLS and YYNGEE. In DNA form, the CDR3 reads TGTGCCAGCAGCGCGAGAGTGGAGGGCCCTGAGGCTTTCTTT. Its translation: CASSARVEGPEAFF. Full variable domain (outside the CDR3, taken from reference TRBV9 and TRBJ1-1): DSGVTQTPKHLITATGQRVTLRCSPRSGDLSVYWYQQSLDQGLQFLIQYYNGEERAKGNILERFSAQQFPDLHSELNLSSLELGDSALYFCASSARVEGPEAFFGQGTRLTVV.

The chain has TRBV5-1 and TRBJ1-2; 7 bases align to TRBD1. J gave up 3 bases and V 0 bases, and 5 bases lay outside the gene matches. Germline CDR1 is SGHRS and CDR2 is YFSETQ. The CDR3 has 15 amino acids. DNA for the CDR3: TGCGCCAGCAGCTTGGTAGTAGGGGGCGACTATGGCTACACCTTC. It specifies CASSLVVGGDYGYTF.

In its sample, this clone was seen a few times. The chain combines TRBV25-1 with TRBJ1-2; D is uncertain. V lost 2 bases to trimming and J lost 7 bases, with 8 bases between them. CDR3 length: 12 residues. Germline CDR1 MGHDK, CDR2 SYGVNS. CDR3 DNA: TGTGCCAGCAGTGAAGGACTTGTTGGCTACACCTTC. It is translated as CASSEGLVGYTF.

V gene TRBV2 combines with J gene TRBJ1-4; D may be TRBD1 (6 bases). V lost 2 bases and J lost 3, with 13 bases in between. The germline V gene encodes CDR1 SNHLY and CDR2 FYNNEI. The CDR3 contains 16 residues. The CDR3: CASSETGGQANEKLFF. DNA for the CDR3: TGTGCCAGCAGTGAAACGGGGGGGCAGGCTAATGAAAAACTGTTTTTT. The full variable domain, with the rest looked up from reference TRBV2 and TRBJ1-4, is EPEVTQTPSHQVTQMGQEVILRCVPISNHLYFYWYRQILGQKVEFLVSFYNNEISEKSEIFDDQFSVERPDGSNFTLKIRSTKLEDSAMYFCASSETGGQANEKLFFGSGTQLSVL.

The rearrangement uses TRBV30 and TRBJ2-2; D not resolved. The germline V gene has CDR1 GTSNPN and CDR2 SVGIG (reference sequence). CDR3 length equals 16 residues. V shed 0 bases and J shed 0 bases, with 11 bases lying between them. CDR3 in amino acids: CAWSVAPAANTGELFF. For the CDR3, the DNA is TGTGCCTGGAGTGTAGCCCCGGCCGCGAACACCGGGGAGCTGTTTTTT.

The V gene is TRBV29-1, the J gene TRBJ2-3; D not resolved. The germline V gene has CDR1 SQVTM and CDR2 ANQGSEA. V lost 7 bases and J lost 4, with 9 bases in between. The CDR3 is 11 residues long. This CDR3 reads CSAHYADTQYF. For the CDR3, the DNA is TGCAGCGCCCATTACGCAGATACGCAGTATTTT.

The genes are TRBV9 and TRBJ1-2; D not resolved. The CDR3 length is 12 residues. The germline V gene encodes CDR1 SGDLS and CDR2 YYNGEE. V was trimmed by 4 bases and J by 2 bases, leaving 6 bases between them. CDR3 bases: TGTGCCAGCAGCCCGGCGAACTATGGCTACACCTTC. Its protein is CASSPANYGYTF.

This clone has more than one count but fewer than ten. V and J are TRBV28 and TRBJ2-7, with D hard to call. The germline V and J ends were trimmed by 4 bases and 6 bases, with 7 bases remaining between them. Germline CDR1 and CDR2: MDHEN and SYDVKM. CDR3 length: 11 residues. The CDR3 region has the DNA TGTGCCAGCAGTTCGTCGTCCGAGCAGTACTTC. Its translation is CASSSSSEQYF.

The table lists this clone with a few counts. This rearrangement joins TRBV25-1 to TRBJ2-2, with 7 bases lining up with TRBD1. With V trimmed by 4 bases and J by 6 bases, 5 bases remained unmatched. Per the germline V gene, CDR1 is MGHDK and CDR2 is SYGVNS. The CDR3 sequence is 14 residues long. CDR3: CASSGQTGPGELFF. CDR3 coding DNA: TGTGCCAGCAGTGGACAGACAGGGCCCGGGGAGCTGTTTTTT.